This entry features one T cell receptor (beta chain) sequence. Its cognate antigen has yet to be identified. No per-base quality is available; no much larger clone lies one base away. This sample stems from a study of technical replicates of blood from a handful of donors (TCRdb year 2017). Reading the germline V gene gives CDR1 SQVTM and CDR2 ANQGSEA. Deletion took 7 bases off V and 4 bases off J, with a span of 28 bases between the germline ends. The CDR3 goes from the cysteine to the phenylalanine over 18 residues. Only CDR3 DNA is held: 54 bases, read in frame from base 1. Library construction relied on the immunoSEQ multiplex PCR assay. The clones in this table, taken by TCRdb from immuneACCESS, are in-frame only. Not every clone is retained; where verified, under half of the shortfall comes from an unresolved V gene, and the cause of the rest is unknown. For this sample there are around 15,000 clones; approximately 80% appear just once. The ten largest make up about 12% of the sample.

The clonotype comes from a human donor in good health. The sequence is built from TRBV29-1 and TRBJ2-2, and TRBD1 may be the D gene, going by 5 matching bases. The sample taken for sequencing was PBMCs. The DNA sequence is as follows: TGCAGCGCCCACAGGTCCCCTAGGGGCACCCCTTCCACCGGGGAGCTGTTTTTT. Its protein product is CSAHRSPRGTPSTGELFF.